This is a list of T cell receptor beta chains from one sample in a study of blood T cells in healthy people across ages. TCRdb recomputed calls from the 5' RACE reads with MiXCR, one row per CDR3 protein. The sample holds 1.5 million to 2 million distinct CDR3 sequences, 40% to 55% seen once. The sample taken for sequencing was blood. These receptors all stem from a woman in her 40s in good health. Each CDR3 is given with its conserved first and last residue. Fields, in order: clone size, J gene, V gene, D gene, CDR3 DNA, CDR3 protein. D genes are given only for firm matches. Only some rows state a clone size, as once, few, many or a class for expanded clones.

few,TRBJ1-1,TRBV4-2,-,TGTGCCAGCAGCCCGAGGGAGGGCACTGAAGCTTTCTTT,CASSPREGTEAFF
-,TRBJ2-7,TRBV24-1,TRBD2,TGTGCCACCAGTGATTCGGGGGGGCGGGGTGTCTACAATGAGCAGTACTTC,CATSDSGGRGVYNEQYF
once,TRBJ2-1,TRBV4-1,-,TGCGCCAGCAGCCAAGTAGTAGACGGGACGTCTAACCATGGGGCCTACAATGAGCAGTTCTTC,CASSQVVDGTSNHGAYNEQFF
few,TRBJ2-3,TRBV6-5,TRBD2,TGTGCCAGCAGTTGGGAACGGGGGGGTTTGACAGATACGCAGTATTTT,CASSWERGGLTDTQYF
-,TRBJ2-5,TRBV6-2/TRBV6-3,TRBD2,TGTGCCAGCAGCCCCTTGCGGAGCGGGGTAATTCGCGCAGAGACCCAGTACTTC,CASSPLRSGVIRAETQYF
-,TRBJ2-1,TRBV7-6,-,TGTGCCAGCAGCTTAGAAGTAGCCTCAGTTTTCAATGAGCAGTTCTTC,CASSLEVASVFNEQFF
-,TRBJ2-1,TRBV29-1,TRBD2,TGCAGCGATAAGCTAGCGGGGGGGCCCAACAATGAGCAGTTCTTC,CSDKLAGGPNNEQFF
many,TRBJ2-6,TRBV28,-,TGTGCCAGCAGCTCCGGGTCCTCTGGGGCCAACGTCCTGACTTTC,CASSSGSSGANVLTF
few,TRBJ2-4,TRBV11-1,TRBD1,TGTGCCAGCAGCCCGAGTCCGACAGGGGGCTACTCTCAGTACTTC,CASSPSPTGGYSQYF
-,TRBJ2-1,TRBV24-1,TRBD2,TGTGTCACCAGTCTAGCGGGGGGATCCAATGAGCAGTTCTTC,CVTSLAGGSNEQFF
-,TRBJ2-5,TRBV20-1,TRBD2,TGCAGTGCTAGTGGGTTGGGGGGGGAGACCCAGTACTTC,CSASGLGGETQYF
-,TRBJ2-1,TRBV28,TRBD1,TGTGCCAGCACAAACCTCAGGGGGCCTGACAATGAGCAGTTCTTC,CASTNLRGPDNEQFF
-,TRBJ2-6,TRBV9,TRBD2,TGTGCCGGCAGCCCGGGGGGGCGATCTGGGGCCAACGTCCTGACTTTC,CAGSPGGRSGANVLTF
-,TRBJ2-5,TRBV12-3/TRBV12-4,TRBD1,TGTGCCAGCAGCTTTACTCGCGACAGGGGGGGGGAGACCCAGTACTTC,CASSFTRDRGGETQYF
-,TRBJ1-2,TRBV6-5,-,TGTGCCAGCAGGGACCTTAACTATGGCTACACCTTC,CASRDLNYGYTF
few,TRBJ2-5,TRBV10-3,TRBD2,TGTGCCATCAGTGAGGGAGGGACTAGCGGCCAAGAGACCCAGTACTTC,CAISEGGTSGQETQYF
-,TRBJ1-6,TRBV27,TRBD1,TGTGCCAGCAGCCATCTCCAGGACAGGATTAATTCACCCCTCCACTTT,CASSHLQDRINSPLHF
-,TRBJ2-1,TRBV29-1,-,TGCAGCGTTGTTACCCTGTCCTACAATGAGCAGTTCTTC,CSVVTLSYNEQFF
-,TRBJ1-2,TRBV5-1,-,TGCGCCAGCAGCTTGGATACGGTCGGATATGGCTACACCTTC,CASSLDTVGYGYTF
-,TRBJ2-5,TRBV2,-,TGTGCCAGCAGTGTAGGCAGGGCAGAGACCCAGTACTTC,CASSVGRAETQYF
-,TRBJ1-3,TRBV27,-,TGTGCCAGCAGTTCCTCGACTGGAAACACCATATATTTT,CASSSSTGNTIYF
-,TRBJ2-7,TRBV3-1,-,TGTGCCAGCAGCCAAGGCCCTCTCGAGCAGTACTTC,CASSQGPLEQYF
-,TRBJ2-7,TRBV4-3,TRBD2,TGCGCCAGCAGCCAAGTCGTTACCGGGACTAGCGGGAGCAATGAGCAGTACTTC,CASSQVVTGTSGSNEQYF
few,TRBJ2-7,TRBV5-1,TRBD1,TGCGCCAGCAGCTTCGCTGACAGGGGCTACGAGCAGTACTTC,CASSFADRGYEQYF
few,TRBJ2-7,TRBV29-1,TRBD1,TGCAGCGTGAAGACAGGGGGGCACTACGAGCAGTACTTC,CSVKTGGHYEQYF
few,TRBJ2-7,TRBV6-2/TRBV6-3,TRBD1,TGTGCCAGCAGTTACCGACAGGGGCCACTCTACGAGCAGTACTTC,CASSYRQGPLYEQYF
-,TRBJ1-5,TRBV2,-,TGTGCCAGCAGCGACACAGGAGATCGTGCTTATGGCAATCAGCCCCAGCATTTT,CASSDTGDRAYGNQPQHF
-,TRBJ2-3,TRBV6-4,-,TGTGCCAGCAGTGGCAAGGGGAACACAGATACGCAGTATTTT,CASSGKGNTDTQYF
-,TRBJ2-7,TRBV5-6,TRBD1,TGTGCCAGCAGCTTCTGGACAGGGGGCTGGTACGAGCAGTACTTC,CASSFWTGGWYEQYF
-,TRBJ1-5,TRBV27,-,TGTGCCAGCAGTCTTCAGGGTAGTCATAGCAATCAGCCCCAGCATTTT,CASSLQGSHSNQPQHF
once,TRBJ1-5,TRBV28,-,TGTGCCAGCATATTTATGGGGGGATCCGAACAGCCCCAGCATTTT,CASIFMGGSEQPQHF